One and the same sample provided the 5 T cell receptor beta chains below, sequenced in a study of somatic mutations in cytotoxic T cells in rheumatoid arthritis. Here immunoSEQ multiplex PCR was the method, and the copy in TCRdb shows in-frame clones only, minus some. The profile covers around 12,000 clones, with 79% appearing a single time and roughly a third taken by the ten largest. Sample: CD8+ T cells sorted from blood. The receptor set was obtained from an adult with rheumatoid arthritis.

This chain connects TRBV7-8 to TRBJ2-1; D is ambiguous. Germline V CDR1 and CDR2: SGHVS, FQNEAQ. This CDR3 has 14 amino acids. V lost 5 bases and J lost 4, with 12 bases in between. The CDR3 here is CASSLWLTYNEQFF. The CDR3 DNA sequence: TGTGCCAGCAGCCTCTGGCTTACGTACAATGAGCAGTTCTTC.

This clone has more than one count but fewer than ten. V gene TRBV7-9 combines with J gene TRBJ1-5; 8 bases agree with TRBD1. The CDR3 consists of 16 residues. Germline CDR1 is SEHNR and CDR2 is FQNEAQ (reference sequence). With V trimmed by 4 bases and J by 2 bases, 7 bases remained unmatched. CDR3 in DNA: TGTGCCAGCAGCTCATCAGACAGGGGTGGCAATCAGCCCCAGCATTTT. This codes for CASSSSDRGGNQPQHF.

In its sample, this clone was seen a few times. This chain connects TRBV4-3 to TRBJ1-1, with D possibly TRBD1 on 5 matching bases. Germline loops: CDR1 LGHNA, CDR2 YSLEER. The CDR3 extends over 16 amino acids. The V end was cut by 6 bases, the J end by 0 bases, with 17 bases between. The CDR3 spells CASRGFTGPMNTEAFF. The CDR3 nucleotides read TGCGCCAGCAGAGGATTTACAGGACCTATGAACACTGAAGCTTTCTTT.

The chain has TRBV7-2 and TRBJ2-3; 7 bases fit TRBD2. Germline loops: CDR1 SGHTA, CDR2 FQGNSA. Trimming took 8 bases from V and 0 from J; bases not matched to a gene: 8. The CDR3 runs to 15 residues. The CDR3 DNA is TGTGCCAGCGGAAGCGGGACCAATAGCACAGATACGCAGTATTTT. Translated: CASGSGTNSTDTQYF.

The CDR3 sequence: CAWSAIEGGTEAFF. CDR3 sequence (DNA): TGTGCCTGGAGTGCCATCGAGGGAGGCACTGAAGCTTTCTTT. The rearrangement uses TRBV30 and TRBJ1-1, with no clear D. This CDR3 has 14 amino acids. Germline loops: CDR1 GTSNPN, CDR2 SVGIG (reference sequence). V lost 1 base and J lost 4, with 13 bases in between.